This T cell receptor (beta chain) stems from a study of blood T cell repertoires in COVID-19. Looking at the study overall: COVID-19 samples collected from the United States, Italy and Spain covered acute and convalescent phases. T cells, B-cell-depleted T cells, or PBMCs supplied cDNA or gDNA.

In the study's own analysis: It was from reference gene primer amplification that nucleated cell counts were estimated. Generated by immunoSEQ multiplex PCR, the TCRdb table keeps only in-frame clones and is missing some. V and J calls and clone size come straight from that table; D and trimming were deduced from the DNA. The sample has around 70,000 clones, about 91% seen once. Looked up from germline, CDR1 is PRHDT and CDR2 is FYEKMQ (reference sequence). Trimming took 0 bases from V and 5 from J, leaving 4 bases between them. This CDR3 has 12 amino acids. This TCR came from a woman aged 55-70 years with active COVID-19. The specimen was peripheral blood. This chain connects TRBV13 to TRBJ2-5, with D uncertain. The DNA for the CDR3 is TGTGCCAGCAGCTTAGGCCGGGAGACCCAGTACTTC. It translates to CASSLGRETQYF. Full variable domain (remainder filled in from reference TRBV13 and TRBJ2-5): AAGVIQSPRHLIKEKRETATLKCYPIPRHDTVYWYQQGPGQDPQFLISFYEKMQSDKGSIPDRFSAQQFSDYHSELNMSSLELGDSALYFCASSLGRETQYFGPGTRLLVL.